The clone carrying this TCR beta chain was found once. What it binds is unknown. Trimming removed 0 bases at V and 12 bases at J, with 12 bases between. The CDR3 runs 12 residues. Germline V CDR1 and CDR2: SQVTM, ANQGSEA. Relapse was seen in all patients after autologous stem cell transplantation, and brentuximab vedotin exposure was variable. This specimen belongs to a study of PD-1 blockade in classical Hodgkin lymphoma. Study outcomes and limitations: Possible causes of repertoire differences, disease activity or prior therapy, remain undefined.

Using immunoSEQ multiplex PCR, the repertoire was profiled, and TCRdb retains in-frame clones only, with some absent. The sample has about 40,000 clones, 85% to 90% seen once; the top ten hold roughly 9%. This clonotype was obtained from a human donor with classical Hodgkin lymphoma. The material was peripheral blood mononuclear cells (PBMCs), obtained at baseline. V gene TRBV29-1 combines with J gene TRBJ2-1; no definite D call. DNA for the CDR3: TGCAGCGTTGAAGATGGTCGGGTTGGGCAGTTCTTC. Translating gives CSVEDGRVGQFF.